A single sample gave rise to the 10 T cell receptor beta chains below, sequenced in a study of blood T cell repertoires in COVID-19. Only in-frame clones appear in the TCRdb table, and some are missing; sequencing was by immunoSEQ multiplex PCR. The profile shows about 200,000 clones, about 79% of them singletons. Material for sequencing was peripheral blood. These TCRs come from a human donor in a cohort sampled during active COVID-19.

This clone was observed a single time. For the CDR3, the DNA is TGTGCCATCAGTGATCCCGGGACAGGAGCTTACGAGCAGTACTTC. Its protein is CAISDPGTGAYEQYF. The V call is TRBV10-3, the J call TRBJ2-7, with 8 bases aligning to TRBD1. The CDR3 has 15 amino acids. J gave up 4 bases and V 3 bases, and 8 bases lay outside the gene matches. In germline, CDR1 is ENHRY, CDR2 SYGVKD.

The genes are TRBV6-6 and TRBJ2-7; TRBD1 matches 9 bases. Germline V gene data show CDR1 as MNHNY and CDR2 as SVGAGI (reference sequence). The CDR3 totals 16 residues. V dropped 4 bases and J dropped 5; count of bases not matched to a gene: 12. The CDR3 DNA sequence: TGTGCCAGCAGTTTGAACCCGGGACAGGGTTGGCACGAGCAGTACTTC. Its protein product is CASSLNPGQGWHEQYF.

The genes are TRBV24-1 and TRBJ2-7; D may be TRBD1 (6 bases). V lost 3 bases and J 5 bases, leaving 13 bases between the germline ends. The CDR3 is made up of 14 amino acids. The germline V gene encodes CDR1 KGHDR and CDR2 SFDVKD. The CDR3 spells CATSDPDRSHEQYF. The CDR3 DNA follows: TGTGCCACCAGTGATCCCGACAGGTCCCACGAGCAGTACTTC.

This chain joins TRBV6-5 and TRBJ1-4; D might be TRBD1 (6 bases). This CDR3 spans 15 amino acids. V gave up 2 bases and J gave up 5 bases, with 12 bases separating them. Germline V gene lookup returns CDR1 MNHEY and CDR2 SVGAGI. The chain's CDR3 is CASSYEAGTNEKLFF. DNA for the CDR3: TGTGCCAGCAGTTACGAGGCAGGGACAAATGAAAAACTGTTTTTT.

V and J are TRBV11-2 and TRBJ2-1; 9 nucleotides match TRBD2. Losses at the gene ends were 5 bases for V and 9 bases for J; bases not matched to a gene: 11. The CDR3 is 15 residues long. CDR1 is SGHAT, CDR2 FQNNGV, per germline. The CDR3, as DNA: TGTGCCAGCAGCCAGCTGCTAGCGGGAATAGGTGAGCAGTTCTTC. Amino acids: CASSQLLAGIGEQFF.

This clone was recorded a few times. The V gene is TRBV4-1, the J gene TRBJ1-1, with TRBD1 identical over 7 bases. This CDR3 has 16 residues. Looked up from germline, CDR1 is MGHRA and CDR2 is YSYEKL. V lost 2 bases and J lost 9; bases outside the gene matches: 15. This chain's CDR3 is CASSQSFPDRTQKAFF. The CDR3, as DNA: TGCGCCAGCAGCCAAAGTTTCCCGGACAGGACTCAAAAAGCTTTCTTT.

J is TRBJ2-7 and V is TRBV19; D perhaps matches TRBD1 (6 bases). Between the trimmed V and J ends, which lost 7 bases and 7 bases, there was a span of 20 bases. The CDR3 extends over 14 amino acids. Germline V gene lookup returns CDR1 LNHDA and CDR2 SQIVND (reference sequence). Here the CDR3 reads CASTTGTGIREQYF. The CDR3 DNA reads as TGTGCCAGTACCACAGGGACCGGAATTCGAGAGCAGTACTTC.

This clone was seen ten or more times. The rearrangement uses TRBV27 and TRBJ2-7, with D possibly being TRBD2 (6 bases). The CDR3 sequence is 14 residues long. With 6 bases removed from V and 2 bases from J, the gap between germline ends came to 14 bases. CDR1 and CDR2 from the germline V gene are MNHEY and SMNVEV (reference sequence). The CDR3 coding sequence is TGTGCCAGCAGCCTAGCGCGGGGCCCCTACGAGCAGTACTTC. Protein product: CASSLARGPYEQYF.

This chain joins TRBV5-4 and TRBJ2-7, with 7 nucleotides matching TRBD1. The trim removed 2 bases at V and 0 bases at J, leaving 2 bases unmatched. The CDR3 length is 14 residues. Germline values: CDR1 SGHNT, CDR2 YYREEE (reference sequence). The CDR3 nucleotides read TGTGCCAGCAGCTTAGGGGGCTCCTCCTACGAGCAGTACTTC. Translating gives CASSLGGSSYEQYF.

The chain carries TRBV18 and TRBJ1-1; D remains unclear. Trimming removed 3 bases at V and 1 base at J, with 9 bases between. Germline lookup yields CDR1 KGHSH and CDR2 LQKENI. CDR3 size: 14 residues. In nucleotides, the CDR3 is TGTGCCAGCTCACCCGGTTCGGGGAACACTGAAGCTTTCTTT. Its translation: CASSPGSGNTEAFF.